These 10 T cell receptor beta chains were all obtained from the same sample, sequenced in a study of beta chain features in type 1 diabetes. Expressed TCRB transcripts were sequenced after all isolated RNA was converted to cDNA. Sequenced by immunoSEQ multiplex PCR; TCRdb stores in-frame clones only, minus some. Of 850,000 to 900,000 clones listed, roughly a sixth are singletons. Sequenced input: naive CD4+ T cells from blood. Receptors were obtained from a woman aged 18-29 years in good health.

The chain combines TRBV6-6 with TRBJ2-3; D perhaps matches TRBD2 (7 bases). V gave up 2 bases and J gave up 0 bases, with 12 bases separating them. CDR3 length: 16 amino acids. Germline V lookup: CDR1 MNHNY, CDR2 SVGAGI (reference sequence). This CDR3 is CASSYEGGASTDTQYF. CDR3 in DNA: TGTGCCAGCAGTTACGAGGGGGGGGCTAGCACAGATACGCAGTATTTT.

This clone was seen only a few times. V gene TRBV4-3 combines with J gene TRBJ2-7, with D possibly TRBD2 on 6 matching bases. V was shortened by 0 bases and J by 1 base, with 7 bases between the two germline ends. Germline V CDR1 and CDR2: LGHNA, YSLEER. This CDR3 has 14 amino acids. The CDR3 sequence is CASSQEAGSYEQYF. DNA for the CDR3: TGCGCCAGCAGCCAAGAAGCGGGTTCCTACGAGCAGTACTTC.

The sample holds a few counts of this clone. This chain links TRBV2 with TRBJ2-1; 7 bases match TRBD2. V dropped 7 bases and J dropped 7; count of bases not matched to a gene: 7. This CDR3 is built from 13 residues. The germline V gene has CDR1 SNHLY and CDR2 FYNNEI. The CDR3 is CASTPEAGNEQFF. CDR3 bases: TGTGCCAGCACCCCCGAAGCGGGAAATGAGCAGTTCTTC.

This clone was observed a handful of times. The rearrangement joins TRBV2 to TRBJ2-3; 9 bases map to TRBD2. Trimming removed 4 bases from V and 2 bases from J; junction bases left unmatched: 19. The CDR3 runs 20 residues. Looked up from germline, CDR1 is SNHLY and CDR2 is FYNNEI. The CDR3 here is CASSVLREGFHKGPTDTQYF. In nucleotides, the CDR3 is TGTGCCAGCAGTGTGTTGCGGGAGGGTTTTCACAAAGGACCCACAGATACGCAGTATTTT.

The table lists this clone with a few counts. The gene calls are TRBV6-5 and TRBJ2-7, with no clear D. Germline V gene lookup returns CDR1 MNHEY and CDR2 SVGAGI. This CDR3 spans 15 amino acids. Trimming shortened V by 7 bases and J by 1 base, and 17 bases separated the two germline ends. The CDR3 nucleotides are TGTGCCAGCAATCGGGTGGCGGACGATTCCTACGAGCAGTACTTC. Translating it yields CASNRVADDSYEQYF.

The V call is TRBV7-9, the J call TRBJ2-1; 10 bases fit TRBD2. The CDR3 is made up of 13 amino acids. The V gene end was trimmed by 2 bases and the J gene end by 12 bases; junction bases not matched to a gene: 4. From germline, CDR1 is SEHNR and CDR2 FQNEAQ (reference sequence). CDR3 protein: CASSLLAGGGQFF. The CDR3 nucleotides read TGTGCCAGCAGCTTATTAGCGGGAGGAGGGCAGTTCTTC.

V usage is TRBV7-2 and J usage is TRBJ2-7, with D perhaps given as TRBD1 or TRBD2 (5 bases each). Germline-derived CDR1 and CDR2 are SGHTA and FQGNSA. This CDR3 has 12 residues. With 8 bases removed from V and 2 bases from J, the gap between germline ends came to 10 bases. In DNA form, the CDR3 reads TGTGCCAGCGCACGGGGACCCTACGAGCAGTACTTC. This sequence encodes CASARGPYEQYF. The full variable domain, its missing parts supplied by reference TRBV7-2 and TRBJ2-7, is GAGVSQSPSNKVTEKGKDVELRCDPISGHTALYWYRQSLGQGLEFLIYFQGNSAPDKSGLPSDRFSAERTGGSVSTLTIQRTQQEDSAVYLCASARGPYEQYFGPGTRLTVT.

This clone was observed a handful of times. The chain links TRBV5-1 to TRBJ2-7, with 11 bases that match TRBD2. The length of the CDR3 is 15 residues. Germline V gene data show CDR1 as SGHRS and CDR2 as YFSETQ. Trimming took 4 bases from V and 4 from J; bases not matched to a gene: 7. In nucleotides, the CDR3 is TGCGCCAGCAGCGGCGAACTAGCGGGAGCTTACGAGCAGTACTTC. It yields the protein CASSGELAGAYEQYF. Full variable domain (missing parts from reference TRBV5-1 and TRBJ2-7): KAGVTQTPRYLIKTRGQQVTLSCSPISGHRSVSWYQQTPGQGLQFLFEYFSETQRNKGNFPGRFSGRQFSNSRSEMNVSTLELGDSALYLCASSGELAGAYEQYFGPGTRLTVT.

This clone was picked up one time. V and J are TRBV4-2 and TRBJ1-3; D gene unclear. The V and J ends lost 1 base and 0 bases respectively, with 13 bases between them. Germline V gene lookup returns CDR1 LGHNA and CDR2 YNFKEQ. The CDR3 runs 17 residues. As DNA, the CDR3 is TGTGCCAGCAGCCAAGGGAGCCTCGCTTACTCTGGAAACACCATATATTTT. It specifies CASSQGSLAYSGNTIYF.

The DNA for the CDR3 is TGTGCCAGCAGCTACGCGGGGGGCGAAAAACTGTTTTTT. Its protein is CASSYAGGEKLFF. The chain has TRBV6-6 and TRBJ1-4, with D possibly TRBD1 on 6 matching bases. This CDR3 is 13 amino acids long. The V and J ends lost 6 bases and 8 bases respectively, with 13 bases between them. The germline V gene has CDR1 MNHNY and CDR2 SVGAGI (reference sequence).